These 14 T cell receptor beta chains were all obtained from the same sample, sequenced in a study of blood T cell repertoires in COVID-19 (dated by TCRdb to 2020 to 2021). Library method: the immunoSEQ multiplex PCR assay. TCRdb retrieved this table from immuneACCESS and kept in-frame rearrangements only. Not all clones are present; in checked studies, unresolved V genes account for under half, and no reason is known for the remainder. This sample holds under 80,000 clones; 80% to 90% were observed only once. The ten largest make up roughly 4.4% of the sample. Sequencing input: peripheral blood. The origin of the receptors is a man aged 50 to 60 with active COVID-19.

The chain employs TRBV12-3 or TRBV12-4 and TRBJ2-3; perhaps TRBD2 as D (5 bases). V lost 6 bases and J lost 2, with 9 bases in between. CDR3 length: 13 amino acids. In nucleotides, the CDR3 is TGTGCCAGCAGCCCCGGGGACACAGATACGCAGTATTTT. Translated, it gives CASSPGDTDTQYF.

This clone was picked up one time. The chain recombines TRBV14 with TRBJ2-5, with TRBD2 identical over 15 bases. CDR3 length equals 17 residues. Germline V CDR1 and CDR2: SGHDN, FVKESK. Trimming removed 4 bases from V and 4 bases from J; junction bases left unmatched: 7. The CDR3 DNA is TGTGCCAGCAGCCCTCCGGGACTAGCGGGGGGTTTAGAGACCCAGTACTTC. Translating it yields CASSPPGLAGGLETQYF.

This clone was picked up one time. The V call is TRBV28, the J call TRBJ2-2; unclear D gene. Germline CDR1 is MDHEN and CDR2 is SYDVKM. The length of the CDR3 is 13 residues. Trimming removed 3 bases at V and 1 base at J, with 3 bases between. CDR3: CASSFLNTGELFF. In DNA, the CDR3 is TGTGCCAGCAGTTTCCTGAACACCGGGGAGCTGTTTTTT.

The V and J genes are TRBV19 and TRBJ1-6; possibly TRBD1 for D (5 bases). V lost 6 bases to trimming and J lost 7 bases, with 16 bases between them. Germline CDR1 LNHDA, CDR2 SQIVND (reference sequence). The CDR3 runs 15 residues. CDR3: CASSRSGLENSPLHF. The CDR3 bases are TGTGCCAGTAGCAGGTCAGGGCTGGAAAATTCACCCCTCCACTTT.

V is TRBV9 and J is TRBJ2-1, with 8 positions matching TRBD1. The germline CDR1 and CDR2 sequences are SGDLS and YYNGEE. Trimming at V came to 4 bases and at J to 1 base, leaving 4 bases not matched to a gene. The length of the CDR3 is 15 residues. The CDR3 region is CASSPDRGSYNEQFF. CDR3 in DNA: TGTGCCAGCAGCCCCGACAGGGGATCCTACAATGAGCAGTTCTTC.

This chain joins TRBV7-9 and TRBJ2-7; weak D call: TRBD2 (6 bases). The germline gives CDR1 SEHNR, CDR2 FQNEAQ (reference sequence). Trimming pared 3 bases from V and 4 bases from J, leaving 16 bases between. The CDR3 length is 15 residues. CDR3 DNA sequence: TGTGCCAGCAGCTTTCGAGGCGGGGATCAGTACGAGCAGTACTTC. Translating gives CASSFRGGDQYEQYF.

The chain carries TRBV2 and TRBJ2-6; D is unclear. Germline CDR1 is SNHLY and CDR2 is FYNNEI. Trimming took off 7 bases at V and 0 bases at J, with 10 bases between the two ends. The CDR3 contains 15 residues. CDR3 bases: TGTGCCAGCATCCCAGATTACTCTGGGGCCAACGTCCTGACTTTC. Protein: CASIPDYSGANVLTF.

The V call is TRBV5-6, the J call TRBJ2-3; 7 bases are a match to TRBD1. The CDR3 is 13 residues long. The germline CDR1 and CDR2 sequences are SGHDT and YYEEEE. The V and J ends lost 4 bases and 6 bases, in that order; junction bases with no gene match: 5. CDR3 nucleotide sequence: TGTGCCAGCAGCCTATACAGGGGTGATACGCAGTATTTT. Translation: CASSLYRGDTQYF.

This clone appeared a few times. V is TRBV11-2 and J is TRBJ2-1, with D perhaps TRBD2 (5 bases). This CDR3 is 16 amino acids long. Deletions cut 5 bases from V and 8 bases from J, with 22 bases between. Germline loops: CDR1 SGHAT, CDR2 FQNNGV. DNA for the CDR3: TGTGCCAGCAGCGCAGTAGGAGGCGGAAGGTCGGATGAGCAGTTCTTC. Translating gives CASSAVGGGRSDEQFF.

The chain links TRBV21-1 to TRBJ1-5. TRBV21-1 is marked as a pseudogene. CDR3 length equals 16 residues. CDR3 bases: TGTGCCAGCAGCAAAGGCGGGGGCTATGTCGATCAGCCCCAGCATTTT. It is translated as CASSKGGGYVDQPQHF.

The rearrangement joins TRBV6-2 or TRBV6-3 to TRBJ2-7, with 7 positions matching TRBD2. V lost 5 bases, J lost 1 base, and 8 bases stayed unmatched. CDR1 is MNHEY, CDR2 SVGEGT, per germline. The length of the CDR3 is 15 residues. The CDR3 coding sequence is TGTGCCAGCAGTCGTGCCGGGACTAAATCCTACGAGCAGTACTTC. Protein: CASSRAGTKSYEQYF.

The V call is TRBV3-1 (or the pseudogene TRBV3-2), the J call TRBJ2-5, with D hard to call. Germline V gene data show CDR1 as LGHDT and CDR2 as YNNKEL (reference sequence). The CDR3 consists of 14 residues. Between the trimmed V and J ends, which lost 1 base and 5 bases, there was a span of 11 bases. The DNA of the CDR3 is TGTGCCAGCAGCCAAGGATGGTCTAGGGAGACCCAGTACTTC. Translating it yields CASSQGWSRETQYF.

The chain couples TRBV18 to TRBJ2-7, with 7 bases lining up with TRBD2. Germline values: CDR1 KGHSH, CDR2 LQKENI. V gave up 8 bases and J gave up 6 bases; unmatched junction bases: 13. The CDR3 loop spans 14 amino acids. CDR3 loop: CASPLGGESSEQYF. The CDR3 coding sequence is TGTGCCAGCCCCCTGGGGGGGGAATCGAGCGAGCAGTACTTC.

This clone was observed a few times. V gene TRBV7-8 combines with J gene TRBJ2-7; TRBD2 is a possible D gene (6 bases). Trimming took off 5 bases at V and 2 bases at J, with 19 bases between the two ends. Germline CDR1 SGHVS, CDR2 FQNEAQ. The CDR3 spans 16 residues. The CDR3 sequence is CASSKSVSGGTYEQYF. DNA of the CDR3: TGTGCCAGCAGCAAATCGGTCAGCGGAGGGACCTACGAGCAGTACTTC.